The 22 T cell receptor beta chains listed next were all sequenced from one sample in a study of T cell responses to AZD1222 COVID-19 vaccine. Clones were read by immunoSEQ multiplex PCR, and TCRdb kept only the in-frame ones, dropping some. The sample contains 120,000 to 150,000 clones, roughly 90% of which appear only once. The sample here was peripheral blood, taken on day 0 of AZD1222 vaccination. Receptors originate from an adult in good health.

Note on this clone: Other DNA sequences within the sample encode an identical CDR3. The V gene is TRBV5-6, the J gene TRBJ1-2; D uncertain. The CDR3 contains 12 residues. Looked up from germline, CDR1 is SGHDT and CDR2 is YYEEEE. V lost 4 bases to trimming and J lost 2 bases, with 6 bases between them. In nucleotides, the CDR3 is TGTGCCAGCAGCCCTGGGAACTATGGCTACACCTTC. Residues: CASSPGNYGYTF.

The CDR3 protein is CASSGADHSYNEQFF. The CDR3 DNA follows: TGTGCCAGTTCCGGGGCCGACCATTCCTACAATGAGCAGTTCTTC. This chain uses TRBV19 with TRBJ2-1, with D perhaps matching TRBD1 or TRBD2 (5 bases each). This CDR3 region has 15 residues. Per germline, CDR1 LNHDA and CDR2 SQIVND (reference sequence). Trimming took off 8 bases at V and 1 base at J, with 15 bases between the two ends. Together with reference TRBV19 and TRBJ2-1, the CDR3 gives the full variable domain: DGGITQSPKYLFRKEGQNVTLSCEQNLNHDAMYWYRQDPGQGLRLIYYSQIVNDFQKGDIAEGYSVSREKKESFPLTVTSAQKNPTAFYLCASSGADHSYNEQFFGPGTRLTVL.

This clone was seen more than once but under ten times. V and J are TRBV5-1 and TRBJ2-2; D might be TRBD1 (5 bases). Germline values: CDR1 SGHRS, CDR2 YFSETQ. CDR3 length: 14 amino acids. V lost 4 bases, J lost 1 base, and 8 bases lay in between. The CDR3 loop is CASSGRVNTGELFF. The CDR3 DNA sequence: TGCGCCAGCAGCGGCAGGGTGAACACCGGGGAGCTGTTTTTT.

V gene TRBV5-5 combines with J gene TRBJ1-6; 7 bases agree with TRBD1. Germline trimming cut 5 bases from V and 6 bases from J; bases unmatched to any gene: 5. CDR1 SGHKS and CDR2 YYEKEE come from the germline V gene (reference sequence). CDR3 length: 14 residues. CDR3 protein: CASSFDRVNSPLHF. CDR3 in DNA: TGTGCCAGCAGTTTTGACAGGGTTAATTCACCCCTCCACTTT.

J is TRBJ2-3 and V is TRBV11-3; D is undetermined. CDR1 and CDR2 (germline): SGHNT, YENEEA. The ends were cut back, 0 bases at V and 7 bases at J, with 11 bases in the middle. The CDR3 runs 14 residues. The CDR3: CASSLDSSMNTQYF. Here the CDR3 DNA reads TGTGCCAGCAGCTTAGATTCGAGCATGAATACGCAGTATTTT.

The V call is TRBV7-3, the J call TRBJ1-1, with D perhaps TRBD1 (5 bases). Germline values: CDR1 SGHTA, CDR2 FQGTGA. The CDR3 runs to 14 residues. V was cut by 5 bases and J by 3 bases, with 13 bases left in between. The CDR3 reads CASSAGRRDTEAFF. DNA for the CDR3: TGTGCCAGCAGCGCGGGACGGAGGGACACTGAAGCTTTCTTT.

This clone occurred a few times. As DNA, the CDR3 is TGTGCCAGTAGTCCCGGACAGGGACAGGGGACAACTAATGAAAAACTGTTTTTT. Translating it yields CASSPGQGQGTTNEKLFF. The V gene is TRBV19, the J gene TRBJ1-4, with 10 positions matching TRBD1. The CDR3 totals 18 residues. The V gene end was trimmed by 5 bases and the J gene end by 0 bases; junction bases not matched to a gene: 9. Germline-derived CDR1 and CDR2 are LNHDA and SQIVND (reference sequence).

This chain links TRBV10-3 with TRBJ1-2; no reliable D call. V was pared by 6 bases and J by 2 bases, with 7 bases between. In germline, CDR1 is ENHRY, CDR2 SYGVKD. The CDR3 runs 12 residues. The CDR3 DNA follows: TGTGCCATCAGCGCCGGGAACTATGGCTACACCTTC. It encodes CAISAGNYGYTF.

This rearrangement joins TRBV27 to TRBJ2-2; weak D call: TRBD2 (7 bases). Trimming took 10 bases from V and 7 from J, leaving 19 bases between them. CDR1 and CDR2 (germline): MNHEY, SMNVEV (reference sequence). This CDR3 is 14 amino acids long. CDR3 in amino acids: CATLPAGAIGELFF. CDR3 sequence (DNA): TGTGCCACCCTGCCCGCGGGGGCGATCGGGGAGCTGTTTTTT.

This chain uses TRBV15 with TRBJ2-1; 10 bases align to TRBD2. V shed 3 bases, J shed 3 bases, and the junction held 2 bases outside the gene matches. Germline assignment: CDR1 LNHNV and CDR2 YYDKDF (reference sequence). There are 15 residues in the CDR3. CDR3 DNA sequence: TGTGCCACCAGCAGGGGGACTAGCGACTACAATGAGCAGTTCTTC. It yields the protein CATSRGTSDYNEQFF.

The rearrangement uses TRBV7-2 and TRBJ1-1; D is possibly TRBD1 (6 bases). CDR3 length: 19 amino acids. The germline CDR1 and CDR2 sequences are SGHTA and FQGNSA. Trimming removed 2 bases at V and 6 bases at J, with 28 bases between. CDR3 in amino acids: CASSLNPRPGLLQGAEAFF. The CDR3 DNA follows: TGTGCCAGCAGCTTAAACCCACGACCGGGCCTTTTACAGGGCGCTGAAGCTTTCTTT.

This clone was detected only once. This chain uses TRBV25-1 with TRBJ2-1; D possibly corresponds to TRBD2 (7 bases). Trimming left V 5 bases short and J 8 bases short, with 10 bases between. The CDR3 length is 12 residues. Looked up from germline, CDR1 is MGHDK and CDR2 is SYGVNS. The CDR3 nucleotides are TGTGCCAGCAGTAGGGGGGGAGATGAGCAGTTCTTC. As protein: CASSRGGDEQFF.

A few counts support this clone. The rearrangement links TRBV9 to TRBJ1-3; D call uncertain. This CDR3 has 11 amino acids. The germline V and J ends were trimmed by 7 bases and 8 bases, with 10 bases remaining between them. Germline CDR1 SGDLS, CDR2 YYNGEE. The CDR3 DNA sequence: TGTGCCAGCCGAACCGGGGACACCATATATTTT. Translated: CASRTGDTIYF.

This chain joins TRBV4-1 and TRBJ1-2; perhaps TRBD1 as D (5 bases). The CDR3 extends over 16 amino acids. The germline V gene encodes CDR1 MGHRA and CDR2 YSYEKL. The V end was cut by 1 base, the J end by 6 bases, with 18 bases between. The CDR3 reads CASSQVPSRGGDGYTF. For the CDR3, the DNA is TGCGCCAGCAGCCAAGTGCCAAGTAGGGGAGGAGATGGCTACACCTTC.

The chain has TRBV7-9 and TRBJ1-1, with 8 bases lining up with TRBD1. V was pared by 5 bases and J by 0 bases, with 14 bases of the junction left unmatched. CDR3 length equals 18 residues. Germline CDR1 is SEHNR and CDR2 is FQNEAQ (reference sequence). The CDR3 reads CASSRLTGALRMNTEAFF. The CDR3 DNA sequence: TGTGCCAGCAGCCGCCTGACAGGGGCCTTACGGATGAACACTGAAGCTTTCTTT. The full variable domain, rest sourced from reference TRBV7-9 and TRBJ1-1, is DTGVSQNPRHKITKRGQNVTFRCDPISEHNRLYWYRQTLGQGPEFLTYFQNEAQLEKSRLLSDRFSAERPKGSFSTLEIQRTEQGDSAMYLCASSRLTGALRMNTEAFFGQGTRLTVV.

The chain uses TRBV19 and TRBJ1-1; TRBD1 matches at 8 bases. Losses at the gene ends were 5 bases for V and 2 bases for J; bases not matched to a gene: 10. The CDR3 length is 16 residues. The germline gives CDR1 LNHDA, CDR2 SQIVND (reference sequence). The CDR3 nucleotides are TGTGCCAGTAGTGTCCCGGGACAGGCCACAAACACTGAAGCTTTCTTT. It codes for CASSVPGQATNTEAFF.

The V call is TRBV19, the J call TRBJ1-2; no firm D call. Germline-derived CDR1 and CDR2 are LNHDA and SQIVND (reference sequence). The CDR3 spans 14 residues. The V and J ends lost 6 bases and 7 bases respectively, with 18 bases between them. CDR3 bases: TGTGCCAGTAGCCCCAGGAGTGAGGAAAGTGGCTACACCTTC. Translating it yields CASSPRSEESGYTF.

This chain joins TRBV5-5 and TRBJ2-1; TRBD1 is a possible D gene (6 bases). The CDR3 has 15 residues. Germline CDR1 reads SGHKS; CDR2 reads YYEKEE (reference sequence). V was cut by 4 bases and J by 0 bases, with 11 bases left in between. This CDR3 is CASSRTARSYNEQFF. Written as DNA, the CDR3 is TGTGCCAGCAGCCGGACAGCCCGCTCCTACAATGAGCAGTTCTTC.

This clone was detected only a few times. V usage is TRBV6-5 and J usage is TRBJ1-1; D is ambiguous. V was shortened by 0 bases and J by 4 bases, with 9 bases between the two germline ends. Germline CDR1 and CDR2: MNHEY and SVGAGI. There are 14 residues in the CDR3. The CDR3 DNA is TGTGCCAGCAGTTACTCCTTTCAGATCACTGAAGCTTTCTTT. The encoded protein is CASSYSFQITEAFF.

For the CDR3, the DNA is TGTGCCAGCTCTCGGGGGCACAATGAAAAACTGTTTTTT. Amino acids: CASSRGHNEKLFF. The chain carries TRBV28 and TRBJ1-4, with D possibly TRBD1 on 6 matching bases. The CDR3 has 13 residues. Germline V CDR1 and CDR2: MDHEN, SYDVKM. Trimming left V 8 bases short and J 5 bases short, with 12 bases between.

This clone was detected once. V gene TRBV5-1 combines with J gene TRBJ1-6; TRBD1 agrees at 7 bases. Germline CDR1 reads SGHRS; CDR2 reads YFSETQ. CDR3 size: 15 residues. Unmatched junction bases numbered 11, after V lost 7 bases and J lost 7 bases. The CDR3, as DNA: TGCGCCAGCTCCCCAACCGGGACAGAAAATTCACCCCTCCACTTT. Its protein product is CASSPTGTENSPLHF. Combining the CDR3 with reference TRBV5-1 and TRBJ1-6 gives the whole variable domain KAGVTQTPRYLIKTRGQQVTLSCSPISGHRSVSWYQQTPGQGLQFLFEYFSETQRNKGNFPGRFSGRQFSNSRSEMNVSTLELGDSALYLCASSPTGTENSPLHFGNGTRLTVT.

J is TRBJ1-3 and V is TRBV4-1, with D unresolved. Trimming took off 4 bases at V and 1 base at J, with 8 bases between the two ends. The V gene's germline CDR1 is MGHRA and CDR2 YSYEKL. The length of the CDR3 is 14 residues. The CDR3 DNA reads TGCGCCAGCAGCCTCGAAGGGTCTGGAAACACCATATATTTT. Translation: CASSLEGSGNTIYF.